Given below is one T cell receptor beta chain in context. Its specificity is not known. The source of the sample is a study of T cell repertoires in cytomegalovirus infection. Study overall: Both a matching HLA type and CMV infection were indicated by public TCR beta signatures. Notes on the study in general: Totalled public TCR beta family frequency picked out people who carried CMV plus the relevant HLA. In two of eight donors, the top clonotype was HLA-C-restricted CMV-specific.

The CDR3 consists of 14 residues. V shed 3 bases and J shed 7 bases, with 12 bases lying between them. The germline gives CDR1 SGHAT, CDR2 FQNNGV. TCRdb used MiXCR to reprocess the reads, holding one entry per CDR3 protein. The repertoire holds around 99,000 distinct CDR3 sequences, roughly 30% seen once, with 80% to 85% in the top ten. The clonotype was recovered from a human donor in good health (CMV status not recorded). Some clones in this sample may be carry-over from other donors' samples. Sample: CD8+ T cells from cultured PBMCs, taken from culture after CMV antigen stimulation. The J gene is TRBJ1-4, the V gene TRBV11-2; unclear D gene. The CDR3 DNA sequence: TGTGCCAGCAGCTTGTACGGATTATCTGAAAAACTGTTTTTT. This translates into CASSLYGLSEKLFF. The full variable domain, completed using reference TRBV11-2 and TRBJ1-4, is EAGVAQSPRYKIIEKRQSVAFWCNPISGHATLYWYQQILGQGPKLLIQFQNNGVVDDSQLPKDRFSAERLKGVDSTLKIQPAKLEDSAVYLCASSLYGLSEKLFFGSGTQLSVL.